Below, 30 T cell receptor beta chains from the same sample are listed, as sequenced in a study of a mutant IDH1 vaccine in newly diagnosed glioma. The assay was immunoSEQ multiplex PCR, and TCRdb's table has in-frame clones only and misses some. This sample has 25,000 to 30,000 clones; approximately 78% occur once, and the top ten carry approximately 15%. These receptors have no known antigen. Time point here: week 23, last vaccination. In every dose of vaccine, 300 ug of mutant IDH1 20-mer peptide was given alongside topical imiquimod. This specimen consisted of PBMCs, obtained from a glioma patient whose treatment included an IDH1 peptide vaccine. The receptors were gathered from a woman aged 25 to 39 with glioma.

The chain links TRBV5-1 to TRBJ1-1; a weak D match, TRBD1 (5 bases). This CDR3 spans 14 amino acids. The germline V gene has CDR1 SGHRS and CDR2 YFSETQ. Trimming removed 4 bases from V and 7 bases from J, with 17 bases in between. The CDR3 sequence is CASSDTTAIDEAFF. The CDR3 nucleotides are TGCGCCAGCAGCGACACGACAGCCATCGATGAAGCTTTCTTT.

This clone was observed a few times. Written as DNA, the CDR3 is TGTGCCAGCAGCTTAATGGGACAGGGGGTAGAAAAACTGTTTTTT. Translating it yields CASSLMGQGVEKLFF. J is TRBJ1-4 and V is TRBV7-9, with 11 nucleotides matching TRBD1. With V trimmed by 2 bases and J by 8 bases, 4 bases remained unmatched. The CDR3 is 15 amino acids. Germline V CDR1 and CDR2: SEHNR, FQNEAQ (reference sequence).

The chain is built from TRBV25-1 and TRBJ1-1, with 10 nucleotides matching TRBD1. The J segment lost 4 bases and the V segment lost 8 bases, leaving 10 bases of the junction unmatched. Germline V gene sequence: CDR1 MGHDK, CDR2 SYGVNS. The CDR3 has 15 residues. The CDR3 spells CASRPGTGVGTEAFF. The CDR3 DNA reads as TGTGCCAGCCGTCCCGGGACAGGGGTGGGCACTGAAGCTTTCTTT.

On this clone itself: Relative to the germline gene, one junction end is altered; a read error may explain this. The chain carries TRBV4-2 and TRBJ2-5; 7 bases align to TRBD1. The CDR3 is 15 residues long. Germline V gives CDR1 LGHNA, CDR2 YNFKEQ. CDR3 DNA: TGTGCCAGCAGCGAAGAAGACAGGGAACAAGAGACCCAGTACTTC. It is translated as CASSEEDREQETQYF.

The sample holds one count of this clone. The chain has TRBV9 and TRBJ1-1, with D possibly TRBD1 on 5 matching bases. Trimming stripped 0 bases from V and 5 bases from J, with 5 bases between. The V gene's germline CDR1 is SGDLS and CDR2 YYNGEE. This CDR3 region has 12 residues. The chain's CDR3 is CASSVGGTEAFF. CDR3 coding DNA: TGTGCCAGCAGCGTAGGGGGGACTGAAGCTTTCTTT.

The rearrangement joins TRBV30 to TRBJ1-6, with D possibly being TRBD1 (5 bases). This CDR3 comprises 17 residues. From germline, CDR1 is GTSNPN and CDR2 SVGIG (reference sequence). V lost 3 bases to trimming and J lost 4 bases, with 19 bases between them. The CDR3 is CAWSAGDGDPYNSPLHF. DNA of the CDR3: TGTGCCTGGAGCGCGGGGGACGGAGACCCGTATAATTCACCCCTCCACTTT.

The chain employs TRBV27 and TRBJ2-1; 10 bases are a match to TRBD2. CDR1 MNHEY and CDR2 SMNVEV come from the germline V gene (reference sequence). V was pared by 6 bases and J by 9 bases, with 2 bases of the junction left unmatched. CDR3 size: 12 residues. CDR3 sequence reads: CASRSSGGEQFF. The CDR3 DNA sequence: TGTGCCAGCAGATCTAGCGGGGGTGAGCAGTTCTTC.

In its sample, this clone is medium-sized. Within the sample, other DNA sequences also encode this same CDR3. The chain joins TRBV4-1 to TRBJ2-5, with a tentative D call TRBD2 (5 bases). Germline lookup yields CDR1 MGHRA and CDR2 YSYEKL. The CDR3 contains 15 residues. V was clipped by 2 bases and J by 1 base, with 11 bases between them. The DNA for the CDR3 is TGCGCCAGCAGCCAACAACTAGTGTCCCAAGAGACCCAGTACTTC. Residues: CASSQQLVSQETQYF.

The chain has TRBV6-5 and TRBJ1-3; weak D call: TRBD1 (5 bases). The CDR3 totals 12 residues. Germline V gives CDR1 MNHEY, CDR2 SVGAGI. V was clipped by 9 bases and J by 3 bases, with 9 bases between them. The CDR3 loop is CASWGVGNTIYF. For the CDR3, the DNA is TGTGCCAGTTGGGGGGTTGGAAACACCATATATTTT.

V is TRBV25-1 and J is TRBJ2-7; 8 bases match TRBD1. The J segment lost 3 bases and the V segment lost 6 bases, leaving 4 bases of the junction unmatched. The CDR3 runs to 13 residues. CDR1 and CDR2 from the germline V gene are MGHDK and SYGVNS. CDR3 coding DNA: TGTGCCAGCAGCTCCGGGACAGGCTACGAGCAGTACTTC. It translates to CASSSGTGYEQYF.

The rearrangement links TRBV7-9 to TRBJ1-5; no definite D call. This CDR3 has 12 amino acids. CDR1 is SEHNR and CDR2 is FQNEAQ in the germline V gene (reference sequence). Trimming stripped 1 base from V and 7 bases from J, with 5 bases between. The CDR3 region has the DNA TGTGCCAGCAGCTTAGACAAGCAGCCCCAGCATTTT. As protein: CASSLDKQPQHF.

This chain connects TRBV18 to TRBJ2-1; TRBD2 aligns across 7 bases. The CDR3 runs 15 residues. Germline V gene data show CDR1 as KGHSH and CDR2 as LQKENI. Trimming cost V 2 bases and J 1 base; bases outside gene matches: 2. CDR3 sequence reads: CASSPGGSSYNEQFF. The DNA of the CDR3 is TGTGCCAGCTCACCAGGCGGGAGTTCCTACAATGAGCAGTTCTTC. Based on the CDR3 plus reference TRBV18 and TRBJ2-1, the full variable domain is NAGVMQNPRHLVRRRGQEARLRCSPMKGHSHVYWYRQLPEEGLKFMVYLQKENIIDESGMPKERFSAEFPKEGPSILRIQQVVRGDSAAYFCASSPGGSSYNEQFFGPGTRLTVL.

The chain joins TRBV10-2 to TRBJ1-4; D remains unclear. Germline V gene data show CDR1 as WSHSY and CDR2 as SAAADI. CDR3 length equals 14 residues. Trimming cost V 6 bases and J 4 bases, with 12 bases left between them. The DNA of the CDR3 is TGCGCCAGCAGCCATAGAGGGTTTAATGAAAAACTGTTTTTT. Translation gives CASSHRGFNEKLFF.

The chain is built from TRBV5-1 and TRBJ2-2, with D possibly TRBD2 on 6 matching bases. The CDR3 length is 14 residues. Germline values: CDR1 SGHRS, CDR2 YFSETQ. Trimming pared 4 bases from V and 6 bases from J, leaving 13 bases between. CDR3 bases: TGCGCCAGCAGCGCGGGGACCGGGGCCGGGGAGCTGTTTTTT. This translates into CASSAGTGAGELFF.

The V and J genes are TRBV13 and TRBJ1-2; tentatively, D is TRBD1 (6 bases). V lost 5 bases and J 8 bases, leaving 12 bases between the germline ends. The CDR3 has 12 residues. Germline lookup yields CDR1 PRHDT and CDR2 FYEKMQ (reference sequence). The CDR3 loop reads CASSPQGLGYTF. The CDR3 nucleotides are TGTGCCAGCAGCCCTCAGGGGCTCGGCTACACCTTC.

The CDR3 DNA reads as TGCAGCGCCTCGGGGAGGGCCAACTCGAACACTGAAGCTTTCTTT. Its translation is CSASGRANSNTEAFF. This sequence joins TRBV29-1 and TRBJ1-1; D is ambiguous. This CDR3 is 15 amino acids long. The V end lost 7 bases, the J end lost 1 base, and 19 bases lay between the germline ends. Germline-derived CDR1 and CDR2 are SQVTM and ANQGSEA.

The CDR3 protein is CNQRGIVQETQYF. CDR3 nucleotides: TGCAACCAACGGGGGATTGTACAAGAGACCCAGTACTTC. The rearrangement links TRBV29-1 to TRBJ2-5; D may be TRBD2 (6 bases). The CDR3 spans 13 residues. The germline V gene encodes CDR1 SQVTM and CDR2 ANQGSEA.

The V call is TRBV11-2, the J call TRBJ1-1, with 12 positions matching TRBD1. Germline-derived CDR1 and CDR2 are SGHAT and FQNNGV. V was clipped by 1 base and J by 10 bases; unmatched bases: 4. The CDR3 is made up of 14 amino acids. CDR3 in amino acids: CASSLAGTGGLAFF. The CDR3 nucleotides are TGTGCCAGCAGCTTAGCGGGGACAGGGGGCTTAGCTTTCTTT. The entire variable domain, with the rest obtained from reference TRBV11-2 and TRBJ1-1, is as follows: EAGVAQSPRYKIIEKRQSVAFWCNPISGHATLYWYQQILGQGPKLLIQFQNNGVVDDSQLPKDRFSAERLKGVDSTLKIQPAKLEDSAVYLCASSLAGTGGLAFFGQGTRLTVV.

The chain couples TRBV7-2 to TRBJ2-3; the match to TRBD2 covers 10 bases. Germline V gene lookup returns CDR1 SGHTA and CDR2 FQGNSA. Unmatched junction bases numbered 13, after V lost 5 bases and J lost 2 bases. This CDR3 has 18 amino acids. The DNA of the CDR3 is TGTGCCAGCAGCCCAGGGATTCTAGCGGGGGCCTACACAGATACGCAGTATTTT. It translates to CASSPGILAGAYTDTQYF.

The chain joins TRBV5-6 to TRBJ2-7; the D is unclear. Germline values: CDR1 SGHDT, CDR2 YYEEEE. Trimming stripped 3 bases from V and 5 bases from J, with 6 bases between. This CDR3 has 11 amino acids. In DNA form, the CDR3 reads TGTGCCAGCAGCTGGACGAACGAGCAGTACTTC. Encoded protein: CASSWTNEQYF.

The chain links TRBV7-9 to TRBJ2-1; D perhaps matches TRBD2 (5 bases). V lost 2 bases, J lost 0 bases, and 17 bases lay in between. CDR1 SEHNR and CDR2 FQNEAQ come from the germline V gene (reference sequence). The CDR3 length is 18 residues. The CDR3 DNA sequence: TGTGCCAGCAGCTTACTTCGGTGGCGGGCGAGCTCCTACAATGAGCAGTTCTTC. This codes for CASSLLRWRASSYNEQFF. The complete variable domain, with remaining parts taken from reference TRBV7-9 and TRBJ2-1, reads DTGVSQNPRHKITKRGQNVTFRCDPISEHNRLYWYRQTLGQGPEFLTYFQNEAQLEKSRLLSDRFSAERPKGSFSTLEIQRTEQGDSAMYLCASSLLRWRASSYNEQFFGPGTRLTVL.

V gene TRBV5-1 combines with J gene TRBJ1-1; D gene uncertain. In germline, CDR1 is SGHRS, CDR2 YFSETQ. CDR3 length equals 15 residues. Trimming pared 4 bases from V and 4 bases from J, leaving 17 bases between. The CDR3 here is CASSVQGPVATEAFF. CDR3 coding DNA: TGCGCCAGCAGCGTACAAGGTCCGGTGGCCACTGAAGCTTTCTTT.

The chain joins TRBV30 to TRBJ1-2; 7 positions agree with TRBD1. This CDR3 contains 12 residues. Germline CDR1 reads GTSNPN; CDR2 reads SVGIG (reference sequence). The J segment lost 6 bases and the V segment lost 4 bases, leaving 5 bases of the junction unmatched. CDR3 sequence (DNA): TGTGCCTGGACCGGACAGGTAGATGGCTACACCTTC. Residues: CAWTGQVDGYTF.

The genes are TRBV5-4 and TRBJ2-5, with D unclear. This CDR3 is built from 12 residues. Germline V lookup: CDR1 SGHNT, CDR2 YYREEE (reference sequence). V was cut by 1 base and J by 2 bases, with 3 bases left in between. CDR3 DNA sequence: TGTGCCAGCAGCTTGAATCAAGAGACCCAGTACTTC. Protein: CASSLNQETQYF.

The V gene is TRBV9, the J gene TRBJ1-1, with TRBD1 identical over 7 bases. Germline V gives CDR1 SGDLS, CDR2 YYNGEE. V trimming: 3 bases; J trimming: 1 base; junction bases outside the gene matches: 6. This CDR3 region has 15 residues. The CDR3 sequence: CASSGAGTANTEAFF. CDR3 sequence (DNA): TGTGCCAGCAGCGGTGCCGGGACAGCGAACACTGAAGCTTTCTTT. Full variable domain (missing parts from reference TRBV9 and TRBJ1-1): DSGVTQTPKHLITATGQRVTLRCSPRSGDLSVYWYQQSLDQGLQFLIQYYNGEERAKGNILERFSAQQFPDLHSELNLSSLELGDSALYFCASSGAGTANTEAFFGQGTRLTVV.

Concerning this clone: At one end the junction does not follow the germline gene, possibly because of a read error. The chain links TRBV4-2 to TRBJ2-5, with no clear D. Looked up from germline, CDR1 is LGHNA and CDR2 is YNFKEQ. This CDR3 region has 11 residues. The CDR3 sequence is CASIQAELPYF. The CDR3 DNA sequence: TGTGCCAGCATCCAAGCCGAACTACCGTACTTC.

The CDR3 here is CASSGAVRETQYF. The CDR3 DNA sequence: TGCGCCAGCAGTGGGGCGGTTCGGGAGACCCAGTACTTC. This chain joins TRBV5-1 and TRBJ2-5; D is perhaps TRBD1 (5 bases). V was shortened by 5 bases and J by 5 bases, with 13 bases between the two germline ends. This CDR3 contains 13 residues. Per germline, CDR1 SGHRS and CDR2 YFSETQ.

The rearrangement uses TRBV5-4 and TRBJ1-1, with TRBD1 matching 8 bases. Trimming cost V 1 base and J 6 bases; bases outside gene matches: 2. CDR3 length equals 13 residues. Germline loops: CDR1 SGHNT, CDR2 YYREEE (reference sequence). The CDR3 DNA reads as TGTGCCAGCAGCTTGCAGGGGGCCTCTGAAGCTTTCTTT. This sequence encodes CASSLQGASEAFF.

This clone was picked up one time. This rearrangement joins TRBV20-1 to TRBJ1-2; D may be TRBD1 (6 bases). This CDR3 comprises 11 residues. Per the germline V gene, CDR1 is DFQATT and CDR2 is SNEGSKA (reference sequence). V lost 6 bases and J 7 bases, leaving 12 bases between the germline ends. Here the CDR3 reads CSAQGLGGYTF. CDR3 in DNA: TGCAGTGCCCAGGGGTTGGGTGGCTACACCTTC.

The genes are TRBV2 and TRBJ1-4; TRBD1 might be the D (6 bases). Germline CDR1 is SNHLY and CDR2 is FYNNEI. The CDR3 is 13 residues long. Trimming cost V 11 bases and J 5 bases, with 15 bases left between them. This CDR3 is CAGQQGWNEKLFF. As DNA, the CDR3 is TGTGCCGGGCAACAGGGTTGGAATGAAAAACTGTTTTTT.